Below, 2 T cell receptor beta chains from the same sample are listed, as sequenced in a study of control samples from healthy donors and cancer patients. Measured with immunoSEQ multiplex PCR; TCRdb has only the in-frame clones, and not every one. Of over 150,000 clones listed, roughly 92% are singletons. Sequencing was done on a sample of blood. These receptors all come from a man between 25 and 39 years old in good health.

The chain joins TRBV4-3 to TRBJ1-6, with D perhaps matching TRBD1 (6 bases). The germline CDR1 and CDR2 sequences are LGHNA and YSLEER. The CDR3 consists of 15 residues. V lost 6 bases to trimming and J lost 5 bases, with 14 bases between them. CDR3 in amino acids: CASRYWTADNSPLHF. CDR3 in DNA: TGCGCCAGCAGGTACTGGACAGCAGATAATTCACCCCTCCACTTT.

This clone was found a few times. The chain couples TRBV6-5 to TRBJ1-1; D ambiguous. The CDR3 is 15 residues long. The V end lost 5 bases, the J end lost 6 bases, and 19 bases lay between the germline ends. CDR1 is MNHEY, CDR2 SVGAGI, per germline. This chain's CDR3 is CASSLEGSQHSEAFF. Written as DNA, the CDR3 is TGTGCCAGCAGTCTGGAGGGAAGTCAGCACTCTGAAGCTTTCTTT.